Below are 18 T cell receptor beta chains sequenced from a single sample in a study of blood T cell repertoires in COVID-19. Sequencing was performed with immunoSEQ multiplex PCR; in TCRdb, only in-frame clones are kept and a portion is missing. The sample includes around 170,000 clones, about 88% of them seen just once. The source material was peripheral blood. The receptors here all came from a woman aged 25-40 years with active or convalescent COVID-19.

The V and J genes are TRBV7-9 and TRBJ2-7; a weak D match, TRBD2 (6 bases). CDR1 and CDR2 from the germline V gene are SEHNR and FQNEAQ (reference sequence). V lost 0 bases to trimming and J lost 2 bases, with 8 bases between them. The CDR3 is 14 residues long. The CDR3 DNA sequence: TGTGCCAGCAGCTTAGCTGGAGGGGCCTACGAGCAGTACTTC. This gives the protein CASSLAGGAYEQYF.

This clone came up a few times. The rearrangement joins TRBV30 to TRBJ2-3, with 8 bases identical to TRBD2. Germline CDR1 and CDR2: GTSNPN and SVGIG (reference sequence). This CDR3 contains 16 residues. J was trimmed by 2 bases and V by 1 base; bases with no gene match: 8. The CDR3 loop reads CAWSAKTSDFTDTQYF. In nucleotides, the CDR3 is TGTGCCTGGAGTGCCAAGACTAGCGATTTCACAGATACGCAGTATTTT.

The chain carries TRBV9 and TRBJ1-1; D perhaps matches TRBD1 (5 bases). The length of the CDR3 is 13 residues. V gave up 1 base and J gave up 8 bases, with 12 bases separating them. CDR1 and CDR2 from the germline V gene are SGDLS and YYNGEE. The CDR3 region is CASSVSARQEAFF. CDR3 DNA: TGTGCCAGCAGCGTAAGTGCTAGACAGGAAGCTTTCTTT.

Only a few counts were recorded for this clone. The rearrangement links TRBV2 to TRBJ2-5; possible D gene TRBD1, 5 bases. The V gene lost 6 bases and the J gene lost 0 bases, with 11 bases spanning the gap. Germline lookup yields CDR1 SNHLY and CDR2 FYNNEI. The CDR3 is 14 residues long. The chain's CDR3 is CASRKGLNQETQYF. DNA for the CDR3: TGTGCCAGCAGGAAGGGGCTAAACCAAGAGACCCAGTACTTC. Full variable domain (outside the CDR3, taken from reference TRBV2 and TRBJ2-5): EPEVTQTPSHQVTQMGQEVILRCVPISNHLYFYWYRQILGQKVEFLVSFYNNEISEKSEIFDDQFSVERPDGSNFTLKIRSTKLEDSAMYFCASRKGLNQETQYFGPGTRLLVL.

This chain links TRBV19 with TRBJ1-1; D gene unclear. Germline V gene lookup returns CDR1 LNHDA and CDR2 SQIVND (reference sequence). V lost 3 bases and J 0 bases, leaving 5 bases between the germline ends. There are 13 residues in the CDR3. CDR3 in amino acids: CASSILLNTEAFF. The CDR3, as DNA: TGTGCCAGTAGTATTCTGTTGAACACTGAAGCTTTCTTT.

With regard to this clone: Other DNA sequences of this sample code for an identical CDR3. The chain couples TRBV9 to TRBJ1-1; D is uncertain. The CDR3 consists of 13 residues. Deletions cut 0 bases from V and 1 base from J, with 4 bases between. CDR1 is SGDLS and CDR2 is YYNGEE in the germline V gene. The CDR3 DNA is TGTGCCAGCAGCGTAGCTACGAACACTGAAGCTTTCTTT. Its protein product is CASSVATNTEAFF.

The V call is TRBV12-5, the J call TRBJ2-5; 12 bases line up with TRBD1. The junction had 9 bases not matched to a gene; V was cut back by 5 bases and J by 5 bases. Germline loops: CDR1 LGHNT, CDR2 FRNRAP. The CDR3 is made up of 16 amino acids. CDR3 region: CASGLDRDRGPETQYF. Here the CDR3 DNA reads TGTGCTAGTGGTCTCGACCGGGACAGGGGGCCGGAGACCCAGTACTTC.

The chain carries TRBV4-1 and TRBJ2-7, with D possibly matching TRBD1 (6 bases). V was trimmed by 4 bases and J by 3 bases, leaving 10 bases between them. Germline CDR1 is MGHRA and CDR2 is YSYEKL. The CDR3 has 13 residues. CDR3 residues: CASSLGTIYEQYF. In DNA form, the CDR3 reads TGCGCCAGCAGCCTAGGGACAATCTACGAGCAGTACTTC.

In nucleotides, the CDR3 is TGTGCCATCAAGGACACGGGTTACAATGAGCAGTTCTTC. Translation: CAIKDTGYNEQFF. The V call is TRBV10-3, the J call TRBJ2-1; weak D call: TRBD1 (5 bases). Trimming cost V 7 bases and J 4 bases, with 11 bases left between them. CDR3 length equals 13 residues. The V gene's germline CDR1 is ENHRY and CDR2 SYGVKD.

This clone was seen once. The chain couples TRBV28 to TRBJ2-4, with a possible D match to TRBD1 (5 bases). This CDR3 is 13 amino acids long. CDR1 and CDR2 from the germline V gene are MDHEN and SYDVKM. V lost 5 bases to trimming and J lost 0 bases, with 5 bases between them. CDR3 bases: TGTGCCAGCAGTGACAGAGCCAAAAACATTCAGTACTTC. Encoded protein: CASSDRAKNIQYF.

V gene TRBV6-5 combines with J gene TRBJ1-2, with TRBD1 identical over 10 bases. J gave up 5 bases and V 10 bases, and 13 bases lay outside the gene matches. The CDR3 totals 15 residues. The germline gives CDR1 MNHEY, CDR2 SVGAGI. CDR3 DNA sequence: TGTGCCACCGACAGGGGGCGCGGGATGATTTATGGCTACACCTTC. It codes for CATDRGRGMIYGYTF.

The rearrangement uses TRBV19 and TRBJ2-5; the D gene is possibly TRBD2 (6 bases). The germline gives CDR1 LNHDA, CDR2 SQIVND (reference sequence). V was clipped by 3 bases and J by 2 bases, with 13 bases between them. The CDR3 consists of 15 residues. The CDR3, as DNA: TGTGCCAGTAGTATGTTCGGGAGTAATCAAGAGACCCAGTACTTC. Translating it yields CASSMFGSNQETQYF.

The CDR3 region is CASSYDGTSTDTQYF. The DNA for the CDR3 is TGTGCCAGCAGTTACGATGGGACTAGCACAGATACGCAGTATTTT. The chain is built from TRBV6-5 and TRBJ2-3, with D perhaps matching TRBD2 (6 bases). The CDR3 is made up of 15 amino acids. V was clipped by 2 bases and J by 0 bases, with 9 bases between them. In germline, CDR1 is MNHEY, CDR2 SVGAGI.

The chain recombines TRBV2 with TRBJ1-5; D possibly corresponds to TRBD1 (5 bases). Germline CDR1 reads SNHLY; CDR2 reads FYNNEI. Trimming took 10 bases from V and 0 from J, leaving 16 bases between them. The CDR3 contains 15 residues. In DNA, the CDR3 is TGTGCCACACGGAGGGACTATGATAGCAATCAGCCCCAGCATTTT. This translates into CATRRDYDSNQPQHF.

The rearrangement uses TRBV7-9 and TRBJ1-2, with unresolved D. The CDR3 has 13 amino acids. Trimming removed 1 base from V and 4 bases from J, with 7 bases in between. Germline assignment: CDR1 SEHNR and CDR2 FQNEAQ (reference sequence). CDR3 sequence: CASSLDNSYGYTF. The CDR3 DNA follows: TGTGCCAGCAGCTTAGACAACAGCTATGGCTACACCTTC.

V and J are TRBV18 and TRBJ1-4; 8 bases match TRBD1. Germline assignment: CDR1 KGHSH and CDR2 LQKENI. V lost 4 bases, J lost 4 bases, and 2 bases stayed unmatched. This CDR3 is built from 14 residues. CDR3 sequence (DNA): TGTGCCAGCTCACGGGACAGGCTTAATGAAAAACTGTTTTTT. It codes for CASSRDRLNEKLFF. Together with reference TRBV18 and TRBJ1-4, the CDR3 gives the full variable domain: NAGVMQNPRHLVRRRGQEARLRCSPMKGHSHVYWYRQLPEEGLKFMVYLQKENIIDESGMPKERFSAEFPKEGPSILRIQQVVRGDSAAYFCASSRDRLNEKLFFGSGTQLSVL.

V usage is TRBV11-3 and J usage is TRBJ1-1; D may be TRBD1 (6 bases). Trimming cost V 5 bases and J 1 base, with 17 bases left between them. From germline, CDR1 is SGHNT and CDR2 YENEEA. CDR3 size: 16 residues. Written as DNA, the CDR3 is TGTGCCAGCAGCACAGACAGGAATTCTAGGAACACTGAAGCTTTCTTT. Protein product: CASSTDRNSRNTEAFF.

The chain carries TRBV5-1 and TRBJ2-7, with D perhaps TRBD1 (6 bases). Germline V gene lookup returns CDR1 SGHRS and CDR2 YFSETQ. V lost 2 bases to trimming and J lost 7 bases, with 16 bases between them. CDR3 length equals 14 residues. CDR3 residues: CASSLQGRADEQYF. The CDR3 DNA reads TGCGCCAGCAGCTTACAGGGAAGGGCGGATGAGCAGTACTTC.